This T cell receptor beta chain was sequenced in a study of T cell changes during pregnancy in multiple sclerosis. The length of the CDR3 is 15 residues. The germline V gene has CDR1 MGHDK and CDR2 SYGVNS. The J segment lost 4 bases and the V segment lost 0 bases, leaving 5 bases of the junction unmatched. The assay was immunoSEQ multiplex PCR, and TCRdb's table has in-frame clones only and misses some. The sample has around 40,000 clones; about 92% are singletons. This TCR came from a female donor with multiple sclerosis, enrolled in a pregnancy study. V is TRBV25-1 and J is TRBJ2-5; 7 nucleotides align to TRBD1. This specimen was CD4+ T cells from peripheral blood mononuclear cells, taken in the third trimester of pregnancy. The CDR3, as DNA: TGTGCCAGCAGTGAATATCCGACAGGGCTAGAGACCCAGTACTTC. It encodes CASSEYPTGLETQYF. The variable domain in full, with the rest retrieved from reference TRBV25-1 and TRBJ2-5, is EADIYQTPRYLVIGTGKKITLECSQTMGHDKMYWYQQDPGMELHLIHYSYGVNSTEKGDLSSESTVSRIRTEHFPLTLESARPSHTSQYLCASSEYPTGLETQYFGPGTRLLVL.